This entry lists 5 T cell receptor beta chains sequenced from one sample in a study of blood T cell repertoires in COVID-19. The protocol was immunoSEQ multiplex PCR, while the TCRdb copy is restricted to in-frame clones and leaves out a portion. The sample has approximately 9,800 clones; 80% are singletons. The sequenced sample was peripheral blood. The origin of the receptors is a man in his 70s with active COVID-19.

This rearrangement joins TRBV28 to TRBJ1-1; 8 bases agree with TRBD1. Looked up from germline, CDR1 is MDHEN and CDR2 is SYDVKM. The CDR3 covers 13 residues. The V and J ends lost 4 bases and 8 bases, in that order; junction bases with no gene match: 6. The CDR3 here is CASSSFGQGEAFF. For the CDR3, the DNA is TGTGCCAGCAGTTCCTTCGGACAGGGAGAAGCTTTCTTT.

The CDR3 loop reads CASSLAGGFRETQYF. DNA of the CDR3: TGTGCCAGCAGTTTAGCGGGAGGCTTCCGGGAGACCCAGTACTTC. J is TRBJ2-5 and V is TRBV5-6, with TRBD2 matching over 10 bases. With V trimmed by 5 bases and J by 5 bases, 9 bases remained unmatched. Germline V gives CDR1 SGHDT, CDR2 YYEEEE. The CDR3 has 15 amino acids.

This clone was found once. This chain joins TRBV30 and TRBJ2-7; 7 nucleotides match TRBD2. The V segment lost 4 bases and the J segment 0 bases; nucleotides outside the gene matches: 6. The CDR3 is 14 residues long. Germline CDR1 is GTSNPN and CDR2 is SVGIG (reference sequence). CDR3 residues: CAWTKGGSSYEQYF. As DNA, the CDR3 is TGTGCCTGGACCAAGGGCGGGAGCTCCTACGAGCAGTACTTC.

J is TRBJ2-5 and V is TRBV27; D not resolved. This CDR3 has 13 amino acids. CDR1 is MNHEY, CDR2 SMNVEV, per germline (reference sequence). Trimming stripped 7 bases from V and 0 bases from J, with 9 bases between. The CDR3 reads CASMRYNQETQYF. The CDR3 DNA reads TGTGCCAGCATGAGGTACAACCAAGAGACCCAGTACTTC.

This clone has only a few counts. CDR3 DNA: TGTGCCAGTACCATGCCGGGGAGCTTTGACCAGCCCCAGCATTTT. The encoded protein is CASTMPGSFDQPQHF. The V gene is TRBV19, the J gene TRBJ1-5, with D uncertain. The CDR3 covers 15 residues. CDR1 and CDR2 (germline): LNHDA, SQIVND (reference sequence). V shed 7 bases and J shed 7 bases, with 20 bases lying between them.